These T cell receptor beta chains were read from a single sample in a study of CD8+ T cells in alopecia areata. Measured with immunoSEQ multiplex PCR; TCRdb has only the in-frame clones, and not every one. The sample lists under 40,000 clones; approximately 58% were seen once. The sequencing input was NKG2D-high CD8+ T cells sorted from blood. These receptors were obtained from a human donor with alopecia areata. Both conserved end residues are part of each CDR3. A D gene is named only where the DNA matches it firmly. The size entry is marked missing in some rows and otherwise reads once, few, many or a size class.

abundance,len,d_gene,j_gene,v_gene,CDR3aa,CDR3nt
.,15,.,TRBJ2-1,TRBV7-2,CASSWGLKRGDEQFF,TGTGCCAGCAGCTGGGGACTCAAAAGGGGCGATGAGCAGTTCTTC
few,13,.,TRBJ1-1,TRBV25-1,CASSRGGFTEAFF,TGTGCCAGCAGCCGGGGGGGATTCACTGAAGCTTTCTTT
.,16,.,TRBJ2-1,TRBV4-3,CASSQDHLLFDNEQFF,TGCGCCAGCAGCCAAGATCATTTGCTTTTCGACAATGAGCAGTTCTTC
few,14,.,TRBJ2-3,TRBV4-3,CASSQAAGTDTQYF,TGCGCCAGCAGCCAAGCAGCAGGGACAGATACGCAGTATTTT
.,15,.,TRBJ2-3,TRBV27,CASSFFGTSTDTQYF,TGTGCCAGCAGTTTCTTCGGGACTAGCACAGATACGCAGTATTTT
.,14,.,TRBJ2-1,TRBV5-6,CASSLGGFYNEQFF,TGTGCCAGCAGCTTGGGCGGATTCTACAATGAGCAGTTCTTC
.,15,.,TRBJ2-7,TRBV5-6,CASSLVFDGGEEQYF,TGTGCCAGCAGCTTGGTTTTCGACGGGGGAGAAGAGCAGTACTTC
few,15,TRBD1,TRBJ2-7,TRBV25-1,CASSGGGRQGLEQYF,TGTGCCAGCAGTGGGGGCGGCCGACAGGGCCTCGAGCAGTACTTC
.,9,.,TRBJ1-1,TRBV29-1,CSVPPPGGF,TGCAGCGTTCCCCCTCCGGGGGGCTTT
few,14,TRBD1,TRBJ1-4,TRBV19,CASSPGQLNEKLFF,TGTGCCAGTAGTCCGGGACAGCTTAATGAAAAACTGTTTTTT
.,13,.,TRBJ2-7,TRBV9,CASSVESSYEQYF,TGTGCCAGCAGCGTAGAGAGCTCCTACGAGCAGTACTTC
.,12,TRBD1,TRBJ1-2,TRBV29-1,CSGGQDNYGYTF,TGCAGCGGAGGACAGGATAACTATGGCTACACCTTC
few,14,TRBD2,TRBJ2-7,TRBV29-1,CSVEDPREGREQYF,TGCAGCGTTGAAGATCCCCGGGAGGGACGCGAGCAGTACTTC
.,14,TRBD2,TRBJ2-1,TRBV14,CASSPSGRAGEQFF,TGTGCCAGCAGCCCTAGCGGGAGGGCCGGTGAGCAGTTCTTC
once,15,.,TRBJ2-3,TRBV7-3,CASSAGGISTDTQYF,TGTGCCAGCAGCGCCGGCGGGATTAGCACAGATACGCAGTATTTT
.,15,.,TRBJ2-7,TRBV4-3,CASSQGQGGVYEQYF,TGCGCCAGCAGCCAAGGCCAGGGGGGAGTCTACGAGCAGTACTTC
.,17,.,TRBJ1-3,TRBV4-1,CASSHPGGGNSGNTIYF,TGCGCCAGCAGCCACCCGGGAGGGGGAAACTCTGGAAACACCATATATTTT
.,16,TRBD2,TRBJ2-1,TRBV4-3,CASSQDGTSGYNEQFF,TGCGCCAGCAGCCAAGATGGGACTAGCGGCTACAATGAGCAGTTCTTC
.,15,.,TRBJ1-1,TRBV5-1,CASSLAPGENTEAFF,TGCGCCAGCAGCTTGGCCCCAGGGGAGAACACTGAAGCTTTCTTT
few,13,.,TRBJ1-1,TRBV28,CASSLTRNTEAFF,TGTGCCAGCAGTTTAACAAGAAACACTGAAGCTTTCTTT
.,14,TRBD2,TRBJ2-7,TRBV5-4,CASSSGTSFYEQYF,TGTGCCAGCAGCTCCGGGACTAGCTTCTACGAGCAGTACTTC
.,15,TRBD2,TRBJ2-1,TRBV29-1,CSPIPGLAGVNEQFF,TGCAGCCCCATCCCGGGACTAGCGGGAGTTAATGAGCAGTTCTTC
.,12,.,TRBJ2-1,TRBV19,CASSMAGDEQFF,TGTGCCAGTAGTATGGCAGGGGATGAGCAGTTCTTC
.,11,.,TRBJ2-7,TRBV19,CASTQGYEQYF,TGTGCCAGTACCCAGGGGTACGAGCAGTACTTC
once,13,.,TRBJ2-7,TRBV27,CASAGQGQNEQYF,TGTGCCAGCGCGGGGCAGGGTCAAAACGAGCAGTACTTC
.,11,.,TRBJ2-5,TRBV5-1,CASSWAETQYF,TGCGCCAGCAGCTGGGCAGAGACCCAGTACTTC
once,15,.,TRBJ2-4,TRBV4-3,CASSQGQLAKNIQYF,TGCGCCAGCAGCCAAGGACAGCTAGCCAAAAACATTCAGTACTTC
.,16,TRBD2,TRBJ2-2,TRBV5-6,CASSLRGELNTGELFF,TGTGCCAGCAGCCTCCGGGGGGAATTAAACACCGGGGAGCTGTTTTTT
few,13,.,TRBJ1-1,TRBV19,CASSATHRDEAFF,TGTGCCAGTAGTGCCACACACAGGGATGAAGCTTTCTTT
.,14,.,TRBJ2-1,TRBV6-5,CASSYETGDNEQFF,TGTGCCAGCAGTTACGAGACAGGAGACAATGAGCAGTTCTTC
.,14,.,TRBJ2-7,TRBV4-1,CASSQVEFTYEQYF,TGCGCCAGCAGCCAAGTGGAGTTTACCTACGAGCAGTACTTC
.,18,TRBD2,TRBJ2-2,TRBV4-3,CASSQDRLAGGRTGELFF,TGCGCCAGCAGCCAAGATCGCCTAGCGGGGGGCAGGACCGGGGAGCTGTTTTTT
.,15,TRBD2,TRBJ2-3,TRBV7-3,CASSLTSGGPDTQYF,TGTGCCAGCAGCCTTACTAGCGGGGGGCCGGATACGCAGTATTTT
.,13,TRBD2,TRBJ2-2,TRBV9,CASSTSATGELFF,TGTGCCAGCAGCACTAGCGCCACCGGGGAGCTGTTTTTT
.,15,TRBD1,TRBJ2-7,TRBV4-1,CASSHGTGDGYEQYF,TGCGCCAGCAGCCACGGGACAGGGGATGGGTACGAGCAGTACTTC
.,14,TRBD1,TRBJ1-2,TRBV7-9,CASSQGQGNYGYTF,TGCGCCAGCAGCCAAGGACAGGGAAACTATGGCTACACCTTC
.,14,.,TRBJ2-1,TRBV4-1,CASSQDVSVNEQFF,TGCGCCAGCAGCCAAGATGTTAGCGTAAATGAGCAGTTCTTC
.,16,.,TRBJ2-2,TRBV28,CASSFFLGTGTGELFF,TGTGCCAGCAGTTTCTTCCTGGGGACTGGCACCGGGGAGCTGTTTTTT
.,14,.,TRBJ2-5,TRBV21-1,CASTQPVQKETQYF,TGTGCCAGCACCCAACCGGTACAGAAAGAGACCCAGTACTTC
once,15,.,TRBJ1-1,TRBV5-6,CASSSERQMNTEAFF,TGTGCCAGCAGCTCTGAGCGACAGATGAACACTGAAGCTTTCTTT
.,13,.,TRBJ2-5,TRBV25-1,CASSEPYQETQYF,TGTGCCAGCAGTGAGCCGTACCAAGAGACCCAGTACTTC
.,14,.,TRBJ2-7,TRBV4-3,CASSQTVHAYEQYF,TGCGCCAGCAGCCAAACAGTCCATGCCTACGAGCAGTACTTC
few,15,.,TRBJ2-5,TRBV4-2,CASSQGTGGQETQYF,TGTGCCAGCAGCCAAGGGACAGGAGGGCAAGAGACCCAGTACTTC
.,13,.,TRBJ2-7,TRBV7-3,CASSPQGGYEQYF,TGTGCCAGCAGCCCCCAGGGGGGCTACGAGCAGTACTTC
.,15,.,TRBJ2-7,TRBV9,CASSPQGGDSYEQYF,TGTGCCAGCAGCCCCCAGGGCGGGGACTCCTACGAGCAGTACTTC
.,12,TRBD1,TRBJ2-7,TRBV29-1,CSVGTGTYEQYF,TGCAGCGTCGGGACAGGAACCTACGAGCAGTACTTC
.,14,TRBD1,TRBJ2-5,TRBV9,CASSADRAQETQYF,TGTGCCAGCAGCGCGGACAGGGCTCAAGAGACCCAGTACTTC
.,12,TRBD1,TRBJ2-7,TRBV11-3,CASSTQGDEQYF,TGTGCCAGCAGCACCCAGGGGGACGAGCAGTACTTC
.,16,TRBD2,TRBJ2-1,TRBV25-1,CASVGRTSGGVNEQFF,TGTGCCAGCGTCGGTAGGACTAGCGGGGGAGTAAATGAGCAGTTCTTC
.,14,.,TRBJ2-5,TRBV13,CASSLAGRRETQYF,TGTGCCAGCAGCCTCGCGGGGCGCCGGGAGACCCAGTACTTC
.,10,.,TRBJ2-3,TRBV2,CASSTDTQYF,TGTGCCAGTTCGACAGATACGCAGTATTTT
medium-sized,13,TRBD1,TRBJ2-5,TRBV4-1,CASSGTGEETQYF,TGCGCCAGCAGTGGGACAGGGGAAGAGACCCAGTACTTC
.,16,TRBD2,TRBJ2-5,TRBV9,CASSDRLAGERETQYF,TGTGCCAGCAGCGACCGACTAGCGGGAGAGAGGGAGACCCAGTACTTC
.,14,.,TRBJ2-7,TRBV7-8,CASSLAPGGREQYF,TGTGCCAGCAGCTTAGCGCCAGGCGGTAGAGAGCAGTACTTC
once,15,.,TRBJ2-7,TRBV28,CASSSLPSGSYEQYF,TGTGCCAGCAGTTCCCTCCCAAGCGGTTCCTACGAGCAGTACTTC
few,16,.,TRBJ2-1,TRBV23-1,CARPEEGGKYYNEQFF,TGCGCCAGACCCGAGGAAGGCGGGAAATACTACAATGAGCAGTTCTTC
.,13,TRBD1,TRBJ2-7,TRBV13,CASSRGQVGEQYF,TGTGCCAGCAGCCGCGGACAGGTGGGCGAGCAGTACTTC
.,13,.,TRBJ1-1,TRBV27,CASRWTVYTEAFF,TGTGCCAGCCGATGGACAGTCTACACTGAAGCTTTCTTT
.,14,.,TRBJ2-2,TRBV7-8,CASSWMGATGELFF,TGTGCCAGCAGCTGGATGGGAGCCACCGGGGAGCTGTTTTTT